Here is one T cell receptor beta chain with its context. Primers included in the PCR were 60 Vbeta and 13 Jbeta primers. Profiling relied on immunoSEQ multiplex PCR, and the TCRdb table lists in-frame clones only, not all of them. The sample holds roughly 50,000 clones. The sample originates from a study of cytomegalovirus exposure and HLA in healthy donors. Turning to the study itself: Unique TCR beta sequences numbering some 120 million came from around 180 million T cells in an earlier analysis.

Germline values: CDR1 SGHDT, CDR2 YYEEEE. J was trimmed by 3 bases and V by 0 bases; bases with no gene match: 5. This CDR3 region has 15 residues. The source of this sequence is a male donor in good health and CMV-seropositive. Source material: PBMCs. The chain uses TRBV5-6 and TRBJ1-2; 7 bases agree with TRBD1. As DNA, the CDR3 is TGTGCCAGCAGCTTGGTGGGGGACAGTTACTATGGCTACACCTTC. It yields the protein CASSLVGDSYYGYTF. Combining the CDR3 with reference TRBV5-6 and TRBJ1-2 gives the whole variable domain DAGVTQSPTHLIKTRGQQVTLRCSPKSGHDTVSWYQQALGQGPQFIFQYYEEEERQRGNFPDRFSGHQFPNYSSELNVNALLLGDSALYLCASSLVGDSYYGYTFGSGTRLTVV.